The sequence of this T cell receptor beta chain was determined in a study of T cell responses to AZD1222 COVID-19 vaccine. The study, taken as a whole, reports: With dominance at 160-218 and 743-854, vaccine-associated CD4 TCRs spanned spike.

Data came from immunoSEQ multiplex PCR; TCRdb stores just in-frame clones and leaves some out. The sample has 150,000 or so clones; 86% are singletons. V was trimmed by 7 bases and J by 4 bases, leaving 16 bases between them. CDR3 length equals 14 residues. CDR1 and CDR2 (germline): LNHDA, SQIVND (reference sequence). For this clone: Antigen unknown.

This clonotype was obtained from an adult in good health. Sequencing used peripheral blood, obtained on day 0 of MenACWY control vaccination. The genes are TRBV19 and TRBJ1-2; possibly TRBD1 for D (6 bases). CDR3 in amino acids: CASTLGAVPYGYTF. The CDR3 DNA reads TGTGCCAGTACTTTGGGGGCCGTACCCTATGGCTACACCTTC.